The subject of this entry is one T cell receptor beta chain. Its antigen is currently unknown. Profiling relied on immunoSEQ multiplex PCR, and the TCRdb table lists in-frame clones only, not all of them. Of 140,000 to 150,000 clones detected, approximately 90% appear once; the ten largest clones hold 4.5% to 6.5%. This sample is drawn from a study of T cell responses to AZD1222 COVID-19 vaccine. General observations from the study: Receipt of two AZD1222 doses was followed by a rise in Spike-specific TCR breadth and depth. The donors showed a predominance of white British ancestry and of females, with possible underestimation of clonal diversity.

The germline V and J ends were trimmed by 4 bases and 2 bases, with 9 bases remaining between them. The CDR3 is made up of 15 amino acids. Germline CDR1 is SGHTA and CDR2 is FQGNSA. This chain joins TRBV7-2 and TRBJ2-6, with D perhaps TRBD1 (5 bases). The material sequenced was peripheral blood, taken on day 0 of AZD1222 vaccination. The origin of this receptor is an adult in good health. The CDR3 region is CASSSRVAGANVLTF. As DNA, the CDR3 is TGTGCCAGCAGCTCCAGGGTGGCTGGGGCCAACGTCCTGACTTTC.